The entry that follows covers one T cell receptor (beta chain) sequence. Its antigen is not identified. The germline V gene encodes CDR1 SGHRS and CDR2 YFSETQ. The V and J ends lost 4 bases and 2 bases respectively, with 10 bases between them. This CDR3 contains 13 residues. This sample is part of a study of post-analysis software for immune sequencing data. Whole-study findings and limits: Strong same-batch co-clustering of samples appeared with F measure clustering. The normalized Chao1 diversity of multiple sclerosis patients was significantly lower than that of controls. There were five TRBV segments more frequent in patients than controls, and TRBV5-6, TRBV5-1 and TRBV20-1 were among them.

Prepared TCR beta cDNA libraries contained unique molecular identifiers. TCRdb redid the calling of the PCR reads with MiXCR, one entry per CDR3 protein. The data hold about 160,000 distinct CDR3 sequences, with under 40% observed a single time. This TCR was sampled from a girl between 10 and 17 years old with multiple sclerosis. V gene TRBV5-1 combines with J gene TRBJ2-7; D gene uncertain. The sequences come from blood, collected after autologous hematopoietic stem cell transplantation. CDR3 DNA: TGCGCCAGCAGCCCGTCGTCAACCTACGAGCAGTACTTC. This encodes CASSPSSTYEQYF.